The 8 T cell receptor beta chains presented below share a single source sample, sequenced in a study of blood T cells in healthy people across ages. Alongside a J-beta primer mix, a sample-barcoded 5' primer served in a second PCR lasting about 7 to 11 cycles. TCRdb reprocessed the 5' RACE reads with MiXCR, giving one entry per CDR3 protein. In the table there are hundreds of thousands of distinct CDR3 sequences, 25% to 30% of which are singletons. The sample was blood. The receptors here all came from a woman older than 75 in good health.

Ten or more counts support this clonotype. The chain carries TRBV27 and TRBJ2-7; D gene ambiguous. Between the trimmed V and J ends, which lost 2 bases and 4 bases, there was a span of 15 bases. Germline lookup yields CDR1 MNHEY and CDR2 SMNVEV (reference sequence). The CDR3 contains 15 residues. The CDR3 sequence is CASSLKGTRFYEQYF. The CDR3 DNA reads TGTGCCAGCAGTTTAAAGGGTACAAGGTTTTACGAGCAGTACTTC.

This chain connects TRBV5-1 to TRBJ2-2; TRBD1 matches at 8 bases. From germline, CDR1 is SGHRS and CDR2 YFSETQ. Germline trimming cut 0 bases from V and 5 bases from J; bases unmatched to any gene: 6. This CDR3 region has 16 residues. As DNA, the CDR3 is TGCGCCAGCAGCTTGGACCCGGGACAGGAGACCGGGGAGCTGTTTTTT. Its protein product is CASSLDPGQETGELFF.

For this clonotype: A much larger clone sits a single nucleotide away, making a read error possible. This chain links TRBV15 with TRBJ2-6; no reliable D call. Germline V gene sequence: CDR1 LNHNV, CDR2 YYDKDF (reference sequence). The CDR3 has 17 amino acids. The CDR3 loop reads CAASRGDRSSGANVLTF. CDR3 bases: TGTGCCGCCAGCAGAGGTGACCGCAGCTCTGGGGCCAACGTCCTGACTTTC.

This clonotype was seen more than once but under ten times. The chain has TRBV15 and TRBJ1-5; perhaps TRBD1 as D (5 bases). The CDR3 spans 16 residues. CDR1 is LNHNV, CDR2 YYDKDF, per germline (reference sequence). V lost 0 bases and J lost 5, with 14 bases in between. CDR3 nucleotide sequence: TGTGCCACCAGCAGAGATACCGGGGGTCAGGATCAGCCCCAGCATTTT. It translates to CATSRDTGGQDQPQHF.

This clonotype came up many times. CDR3 coding DNA: TGCAGTGCTAGAGAGAATTTAGCGGGGGGATCCCTCGAGCAGTACTTC. It is translated as CSARENLAGGSLEQYF. V gene TRBV20-1 combines with J gene TRBJ2-7, with TRBD2 matching over 10 bases. The CDR3 length is 16 residues. V trimming: 0 bases; J trimming: 6 bases; junction bases outside the gene matches: 11. Germline V gene lookup returns CDR1 DFQATT and CDR2 SNEGSKA (reference sequence).

This clonotype was seen at least ten times. The genes are TRBV20-1 and TRBJ1-6; the D gene is possibly TRBD1 (6 bases). Trimming cost V 7 bases and J 3 bases, with 10 bases left between them. Germline CDR1 DFQATT, CDR2 SNEGSKA (reference sequence). The CDR3 totals 13 residues. CDR3 coding DNA: TGCAGTGTTCAGGGGCACTATAATTCACCCCTCCACTTT. It specifies CSVQGHYNSPLHF.

This clonotype was found a few times. This may arise from a read error, as a much more abundant clone is one base away. The chain couples TRBV7-7 to TRBJ2-5; 14 bases fit TRBD2. This CDR3 has 16 residues. Germline V gene sequence: CDR1 SSHAT, CDR2 FNYEAQ (reference sequence). The junction had 12 bases not matched to a gene; V was cut back by 4 bases and J by 11 bases. CDR3 loop: CASSSRGLAGVNEQYF. CDR3 DNA sequence: TGTGCCAGCAGCTCGCGGGGACTAGCGGGGGTCAATGAGCAGTACTTC.

This clonotype came up many times. The V call is TRBV6-1, the J call TRBJ2-4; TRBD2 matches 9 bases. The CDR3 is 12 residues long. Germline-derived CDR1 and CDR2 are MNHNS and SASEGT. V lost 8 bases to trimming and J lost 10 bases; unmatched junction nucleotides: 6. CDR3 in DNA: TGTGCCAGCCGCGGGGGGGCCGGGATTCAGTACTTC. Its protein product is CASRGGAGIQYF.